These 25 T cell receptor beta chains share one sample of origin, sequenced in a study of CD8+ T cells in alopecia areata (dated by TCRdb to the late 2010s). Sample treatment or condition, as interpreted from the label and publication: oral pan-JAK inhibitor, 5-10 mg twice daily. Library preparation employed the immunoSEQ multiplex PCR assay. To provide template for TCR sequencing, every sample had RNA extracted and reverse transcribed into cDNA. This is the immuneACCESS table as TCRdb keeps it, with only in-frame sequences that have V and J called. A part of the clones is gone; compared with another copy, unresolved V genes explain less than half, and the rest is unexplained. Present in this sample are fewer than 200,000 clones, 58% of which were seen just once. The ten most abundant clones make up about a sixth of the sample. The source material was CD4+ T cells sorted from blood, sampled between weeks 55 and 65, from a patient treated with tofacitinib. Receptors were obtained from a human donor with alopecia areata.

This clone was picked up one time. The chain combines TRBV7-9 with TRBJ1-1; tentative D call: TRBD1 (6 bases). The CDR3 loop spans 13 amino acids. CDR1 and CDR2 (germline): SEHNR, FQNEAQ (reference sequence). Deletions cut 1 base from V and 4 bases from J, with 7 bases between. CDR3 protein: CASSLEGGTEAFF. CDR3 nucleotide sequence: TGTGCCAGCAGCTTAGAGGGGGGCACTGAAGCTTTCTTT.

Only a few counts were recorded for this clone. This chain joins TRBV5-1 and TRBJ2-7, with D tentatively TRBD1 (6 bases). Germline CDR1 SGHRS, CDR2 YFSETQ. The CDR3 is 16 amino acids. Between the trimmed V and J ends, which lost 4 bases and 6 bases, there was a span of 23 bases. As DNA, the CDR3 is TGCGCCAGCAGCGCGACAGGTCAATCCCCTACGGCCGAGCAGTACTTC. Translation gives CASSATGQSPTAEQYF. The variable domain in full, completed from reference TRBV5-1 and TRBJ2-7, reads KAGVTQTPRYLIKTRGQQVTLSCSPISGHRSVSWYQQTPGQGLQFLFEYFSETQRNKGNFPGRFSGRQFSNSRSEMNVSTLELGDSALYLCASSATGQSPTAEQYFGPGTRLTVT.

This clone was seen a few times. In DNA, the CDR3 is TGTGCCAGCAGGAGAACGTATGACCGGGGCCAGGAGACCCAGTACTTC. This encodes CASRRTYDRGQETQYF. The chain combines TRBV2 with TRBJ2-5, with D possibly being TRBD1 or TRBD2 (5 bases each). CDR1 SNHLY and CDR2 FYNNEI come from the germline V gene. Trimming shortened V by 6 bases and J by 5 bases, and 22 bases separated the two germline ends. This CDR3 has 16 amino acids.

This clone occurred a few times. Relative to the germline gene, one junction end is altered; a read error may explain this. V and J are TRBV2 and TRBJ2-7; D uncertain. CDR3 size: 15 residues. Germline lookup yields CDR1 SNHLY and CDR2 FYNNEI. CDR3 sequence reads: CASREDSPAVYEQYF. CDR3 DNA: TGTGCCAGCAGAGAAGACTCCCCGGCTGTCTACGAGCAGTACTTC.

The rearrangement uses TRBV25-1 and TRBJ2-5; 9 bases line up with TRBD1. CDR3 length: 13 residues. The V and J ends lost 8 bases and 4 bases, in that order; junction bases with no gene match: 5. CDR1 MGHDK and CDR2 SYGVNS come from the germline V gene. The CDR3 sequence: CASRTGDRETQYF. DNA for the CDR3: TGTGCCAGCCGGACAGGGGATCGAGAGACCCAGTACTTC.

This clone has more than one count but fewer than ten. The genes are TRBV4-1 and TRBJ1-4; D is ambiguous. Germline V gene data show CDR1 as MGHRA and CDR2 as YSYEKL. The germline V and J ends were trimmed by 2 bases and 0 bases, with 4 bases remaining between them. CDR3 length equals 14 residues. CDR3 residues: CASSQQATNEKLFF. The DNA for the CDR3 is TGCGCCAGCAGCCAACAGGCAACTAATGAAAAACTGTTTTTT.

The CDR3 nucleotides are TGCGCCAGCAGCCCAGGACAGGAGGGATATGGCTACACCTTC. As protein: CASSPGQEGYGYTF. The rearrangement links TRBV5-1 to TRBJ1-2, with 7 bases lining up with TRBD1. V was clipped by 4 bases and J by 5 bases; unmatched bases: 8. Germline values: CDR1 SGHRS, CDR2 YFSETQ. The CDR3 has 14 residues.

The CDR3 here is CASSFGQGNTEAFF. In nucleotides, the CDR3 is TGTGCCAGCAGTTTCGGACAGGGAAACACTGAAGCTTTCTTT. The chain uses TRBV6-6 and TRBJ1-1; 8 nucleotides line up with TRBD1. V lost 4 bases, J lost 2 bases, and 3 bases stayed unmatched. Germline values: CDR1 MNHNY, CDR2 SVGAGI (reference sequence). This CDR3 contains 14 residues.

The CDR3 is CASSPGGPYEQYF. The CDR3 DNA is TGTGCCAGCAGCCCCGGGGGCCCTTACGAGCAGTACTTC. The chain links TRBV6-5 to TRBJ2-7; D may match TRBD1 or TRBD2 (6 bases each). This CDR3 is 13 amino acids long. Trimming took 6 bases from V and 4 from J, leaving 13 bases between them. Germline-derived CDR1 and CDR2 are MNHEY and SVGAGI.

The chain uses TRBV7-3 and TRBJ2-5; D gene ambiguous. V was shortened by 5 bases and J by 2 bases, with 18 bases between the two germline ends. The CDR3 totals 16 residues. From germline, CDR1 is SGHTA and CDR2 FQGTGA. The chain's CDR3 is CASSPTQRGLQETQYF. In nucleotides, the CDR3 is TGTGCCAGCAGCCCCACGCAGCGAGGCCTTCAAGAGACCCAGTACTTC.

The chain combines TRBV7-8 with TRBJ2-7, with 12 positions matching TRBD2. This CDR3 region has 16 residues. Per germline, CDR1 SGHVS and CDR2 FQNEAQ. After removal of 4 bases from V and 6 bases from J, the junction contained 10 bases not matched to a gene. The CDR3 protein is CASSYGLAGLTAEQYF. DNA for the CDR3: TGTGCCAGCAGCTATGGACTAGCGGGGCTGACGGCCGAGCAGTACTTC.

This chain connects TRBV19 to TRBJ2-2; D uncertain. The germline V gene encodes CDR1 LNHDA and CDR2 SQIVND (reference sequence). The length of the CDR3 is 14 residues. Trimming took off 7 bases at V and 0 bases at J, with 9 bases between the two ends. The DNA of the CDR3 is TGTGCCAGTAATCCCGCAGCGAACACCGGGGAGCTGTTTTTT. This codes for CASNPAANTGELFF.

The chain combines TRBV30 with TRBJ2-3, with TRBD2 matching over 10 bases. CDR3 length: 17 amino acids. The V gene's germline CDR1 is GTSNPN and CDR2 SVGIG (reference sequence). The V segment lost 3 bases and the J segment 2 bases; nucleotides outside the gene matches: 11. Written as DNA, the CDR3 is TGTGCCTGGAGCCGAGGGGCTAGCGGGGGATACACAGATACGCAGTATTTT. This translates into CAWSRGASGGYTDTQYF. The variable domain in full, completed from reference TRBV30 and TRBJ2-3, reads SQTIHQWPATLVQPVGSPLSLECTVEGTSNPNLYWYRQAAGRGLQLLFYSVGIGQISSEVPQNLSASRPQDRQFILSSKKLLLSDSGFYLCAWSRGASGGYTDTQYFGPGTRLTVL.

The genes are TRBV29-1 and TRBJ1-1; D might be TRBD1 (6 bases). The germline V and J ends were trimmed by 7 bases and 1 base, with 10 bases remaining between them. Germline loops: CDR1 SQVTM, CDR2 ANQGSEA. This CDR3 region has 12 residues. The DNA for the CDR3 is TGCAGCGGCTACAGGGAGAACACTGAAGCTTTCTTT. Its protein product is CSGYRENTEAFF. The complete variable domain, with remaining parts taken from reference TRBV29-1 and TRBJ1-1, reads SAVISQKPSRDICQRGTSLTIQCQVDSQVTMMFWYRQQPGQSLTLIATANQGSEATYESGFVIDKFPISRPNLTFSTLTVSNMSPEDSSIYLCSGYRENTEAFFGQGTRLTVV.

The J gene is TRBJ2-7, the V gene TRBV14; 7 bases align to TRBD2. The germline gives CDR1 SGHDN, CDR2 FVKESK. The CDR3 is 16 amino acids. J lost 4 bases, V lost 2 bases, and 11 bases had no gene match. CDR3 in DNA: TGTGCCAGCAGCCAACCACCCTTCGGGGGGATATACGAGCAGTACTTC. Translation gives CASSQPPFGGIYEQYF. Together with reference TRBV14 and TRBJ2-7, the CDR3 gives the full variable domain: EAGVTQFPSHSVIEKGQTVTLRCDPISGHDNLYWYRRVMGKEIKFLLHFVKESKQDESGMPNNRFLAERTGGTYSTLKVQPAELEDSGVYFCASSQPPFGGIYEQYFGPGTRLTVT.

This clone was counted a few times. The rearrangement links TRBV30 to TRBJ2-3, with D tentatively TRBD1 or TRBD2 (5 bases each). The V gene's germline CDR1 is GTSNPN and CDR2 SVGIG (reference sequence). This CDR3 has 14 amino acids. In DNA form, the CDR3 reads TGTGGTATGTCGCGGCAGGGAGGCACAGATACGCAGTATTTT. Translating gives CGMSRQGGTDTQYF.

This chain connects TRBV11-1 to TRBJ1-1, with 7 positions matching TRBD1. Germline trimming cut 6 bases from V and 0 bases from J; bases unmatched to any gene: 7. Germline values: CDR1 SGHAT, CDR2 FQDESV (reference sequence). The CDR3 runs 15 residues. Here the CDR3 reads CASRQGTVMNTEAFF. The CDR3 bases are TGTGCCAGCAGACAGGGGACAGTTATGAACACTGAAGCTTTCTTT.

The chain combines TRBV5-5 with TRBJ2-1, with D perhaps matching TRBD1 or TRBD2 (5 bases each). The CDR3 runs 16 residues. V gave up 4 bases and J gave up 7 bases, with 21 bases separating them. Per germline, CDR1 SGHKS and CDR2 YYEKEE (reference sequence). CDR3 nucleotide sequence: TGTGCCAGCAGCCAAGATCGTCGGTGGGGGAAAAATGAGCAGTTCTTC. Its translation: CASSQDRRWGKNEQFF.

V usage is TRBV7-9 and J usage is TRBJ1-2; 7 nucleotides agree with TRBD1. Germline CDR1 reads SEHNR; CDR2 reads FQNEAQ (reference sequence). V gave up 5 bases and J gave up 3 bases; unmatched junction bases: 9. This CDR3 comprises 15 residues. CDR3 in amino acids: CASSLNTGEDYGYTF. CDR3 in DNA: TGTGCCAGCAGCCTAAATACAGGGGAGGACTATGGCTACACCTTC.

The chain recombines TRBV6-5 with TRBJ2-5, with D possibly matching TRBD2 (5 bases). Trimming shortened V by 6 bases and J by 2 bases, and 10 bases separated the two germline ends. Germline V CDR1 and CDR2: MNHEY, SVGAGI. This CDR3 has 13 amino acids. This CDR3 is CASSPQRQETQYF. The CDR3 DNA sequence: TGTGCCAGCAGCCCTCAGCGGCAAGAGACCCAGTACTTC.

This clone came up a few times. The chain carries TRBV7-8 and TRBJ2-3; 9 bases match TRBD2. The CDR3 consists of 14 residues. CDR1 and CDR2 (germline): SGHVS, FQNEAQ. Trimming removed 8 bases from V and 7 bases from J; junction bases left unmatched: 10. CDR3 in DNA: TGTGCCAGCCGGGCTAGCGGGGATTCGAATACGCAGTATTTT. Its translation is CASRASGDSNTQYF. The full variable domain, completed using reference TRBV7-8 and TRBJ2-3, is GAGVSQSPRYKVAKRGQDVALRCDPISGHVSLFWYQQALGQGPEFLTYFQNEAQLDKSGLPSDRFFAERPEGSVSTLKIQRTQQEDSAVYLCASRASGDSNTQYFGPGTRLTVL.

The chain joins TRBV19 to TRBJ2-7; 8 positions agree with TRBD2. CDR1 and CDR2 (germline): LNHDA, SQIVND (reference sequence). V gave up 4 bases and J gave up 2 bases; unmatched junction bases: 7. The CDR3 sequence is 15 residues long. The CDR3: CASSNKAGATYEQYF. The DNA for the CDR3 is TGTGCCAGTAGTAACAAAGCGGGGGCGACCTACGAGCAGTACTTC.

This clone was detected a few times. This chain joins TRBV29-1 and TRBJ1-6; unclear D gene. Germline-derived CDR1 and CDR2 are SQVTM and ANQGSEA. Between the trimmed V and J ends, which lost 4 bases and 7 bases, there was a span of 11 bases. This CDR3 has 13 amino acids. The CDR3 DNA reads as TGCAGCGTTGGAGAGCCCAACAATTCACCCCTCCACTTT. Protein product: CSVGEPNNSPLHF.

The J gene is TRBJ1-2, the V gene TRBV6-5; D not resolved. The CDR3 spans 14 residues. Trimming removed 5 bases at V and 4 bases at J, with 14 bases between. The germline V gene encodes CDR1 MNHEY and CDR2 SVGAGI. CDR3 residues: CASSTPSGGYGYTF. CDR3 nucleotide sequence: TGTGCCAGCAGTACCCCCAGCGGTGGCTATGGCTACACCTTC.

This rearrangement joins TRBV7-2 to TRBJ2-5; D is uncertain. V was trimmed by 1 base and J by 4 bases, leaving 16 bases between them. The CDR3 sequence is 16 residues long. Germline values: CDR1 SGHTA, CDR2 FQGNSA. The CDR3 DNA reads TGTGCCAGCAGCTTAGGGCCGTTTCGGTCCCGAGAGACCCAGTACTTC. Its translation: CASSLGPFRSRETQYF.